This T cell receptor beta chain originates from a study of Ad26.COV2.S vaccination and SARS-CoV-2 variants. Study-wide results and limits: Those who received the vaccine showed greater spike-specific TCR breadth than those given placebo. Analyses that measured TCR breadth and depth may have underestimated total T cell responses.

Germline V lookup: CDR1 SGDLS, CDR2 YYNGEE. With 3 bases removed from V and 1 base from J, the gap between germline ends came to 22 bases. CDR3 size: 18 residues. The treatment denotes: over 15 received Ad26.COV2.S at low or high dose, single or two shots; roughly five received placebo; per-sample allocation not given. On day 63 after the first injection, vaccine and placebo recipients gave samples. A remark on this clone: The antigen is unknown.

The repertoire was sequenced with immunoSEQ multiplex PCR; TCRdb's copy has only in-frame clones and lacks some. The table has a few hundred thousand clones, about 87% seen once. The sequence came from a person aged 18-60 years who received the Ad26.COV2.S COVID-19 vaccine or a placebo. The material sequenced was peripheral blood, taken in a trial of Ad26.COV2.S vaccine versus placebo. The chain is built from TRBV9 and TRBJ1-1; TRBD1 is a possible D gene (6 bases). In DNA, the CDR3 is TGTGCCAGCAGCGCAACAACATATGAACAGGGAAGGAACACTGAAGCTTTCTTT. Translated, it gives CASSATTYEQGRNTEAFF. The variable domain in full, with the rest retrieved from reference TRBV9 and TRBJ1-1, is DSGVTQTPKHLITATGQRVTLRCSPRSGDLSVYWYQQSLDQGLQFLIQYYNGEERAKGNILERFSAQQFPDLHSELNLSSLELGDSALYFCASSATTYEQGRNTEAFFGQGTRLTVV.